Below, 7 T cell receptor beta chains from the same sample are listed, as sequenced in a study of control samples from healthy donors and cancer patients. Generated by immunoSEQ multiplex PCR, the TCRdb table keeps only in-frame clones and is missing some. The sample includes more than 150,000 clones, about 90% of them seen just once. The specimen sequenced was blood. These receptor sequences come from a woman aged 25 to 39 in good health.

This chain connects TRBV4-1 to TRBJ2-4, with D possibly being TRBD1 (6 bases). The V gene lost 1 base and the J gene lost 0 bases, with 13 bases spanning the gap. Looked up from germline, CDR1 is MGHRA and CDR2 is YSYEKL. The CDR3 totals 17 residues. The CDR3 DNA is TGCGCCAGCAGCCAAGGGGCGGTACAGGGAGCCAAAAACATTCAGTACTTC. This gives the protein CASSQGAVQGAKNIQYF.

The CDR3: CASRWREGTEAFF. The CDR3, as DNA: TGTGCCAGCCGATGGAGGGAGGGAACTGAAGCTTTCTTT. The rearrangement uses TRBV27 and TRBJ1-1; the D is unclear. The V end was cut by 8 bases, the J end by 5 bases, with 15 bases between. CDR1 is MNHEY, CDR2 SMNVEV, per germline (reference sequence). There are 13 residues in the CDR3.

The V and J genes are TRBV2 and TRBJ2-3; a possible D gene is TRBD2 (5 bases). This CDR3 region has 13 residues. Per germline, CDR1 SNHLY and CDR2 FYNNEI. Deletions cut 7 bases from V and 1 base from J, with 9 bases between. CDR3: CASNRAGTDTQYF. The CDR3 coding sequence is TGTGCCAGCAATAGAGCGGGCACAGATACGCAGTATTTT. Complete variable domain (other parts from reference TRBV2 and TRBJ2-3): EPEVTQTPSHQVTQMGQEVILRCVPISNHLYFYWYRQILGQKVEFLVSFYNNEISEKSEIFDDQFSVERPDGSNFTLKIRSTKLEDSAMYFCASNRAGTDTQYFGPGTRLTVL.

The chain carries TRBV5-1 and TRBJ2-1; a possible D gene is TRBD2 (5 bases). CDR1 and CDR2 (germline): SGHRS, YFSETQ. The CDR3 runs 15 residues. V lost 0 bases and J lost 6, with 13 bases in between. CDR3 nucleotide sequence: TGCGCCAGCAGCTTGGTATCTAGCAACTTCAATGAGCAGTTCTTC. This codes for CASSLVSSNFNEQFF.

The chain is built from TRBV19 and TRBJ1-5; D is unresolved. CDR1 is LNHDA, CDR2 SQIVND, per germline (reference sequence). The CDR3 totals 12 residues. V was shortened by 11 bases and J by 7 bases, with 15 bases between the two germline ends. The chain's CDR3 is CASTGGLQPQHF. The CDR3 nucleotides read TGTGCCTCGACCGGAGGGTTGCAGCCCCAGCATTTT.

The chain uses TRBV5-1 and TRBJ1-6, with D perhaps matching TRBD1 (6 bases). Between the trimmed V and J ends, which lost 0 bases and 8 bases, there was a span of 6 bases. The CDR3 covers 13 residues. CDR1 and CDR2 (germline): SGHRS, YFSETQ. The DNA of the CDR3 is TGCGCCAGCAGCTTGGGACAGGATTCACCCCTCCACTTT. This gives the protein CASSLGQDSPLHF.

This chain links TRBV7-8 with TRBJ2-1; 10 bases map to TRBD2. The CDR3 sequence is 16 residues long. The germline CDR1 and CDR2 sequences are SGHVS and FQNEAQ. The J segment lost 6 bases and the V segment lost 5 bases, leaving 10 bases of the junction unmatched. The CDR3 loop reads CASSQFLAGEGNEQFF. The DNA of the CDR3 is TGTGCCAGCAGCCAATTCCTAGCGGGAGAAGGCAATGAGCAGTTCTTC.